This record covers a single T cell receptor (beta chain). This sample was taken from a study of OX40 agonist ivuxolimab in advanced cancers. V was pared by 3 bases and J by 1 base, with 2 bases of the junction left unmatched. There are 14 residues in the CDR3. CDR1 is SEHNR, CDR2 FQNEAQ, per germline (reference sequence). Using immunoSEQ multiplex PCR, the repertoire was profiled, and TCRdb retains in-frame clones only, with some absent. Of fewer than 30,000 clones listed, 70% to 90% are singletons. The input for sequencing was CD4+ or CD8+ T cells sorted from blood, taken in a trial of the OX40 agonist ivuxolimab. V usage is TRBV7-9 and J usage is TRBJ2-5, with 7 positions matching TRBD2. The clonotype was recovered from an adult with an advanced solid tumor such as melanoma, head and neck, liver or kidney cancer. The CDR3 coding sequence is TGTGCCAGCAGCTTTAGCGGGTTCCAAGAGACCCAGTACTTC. It specifies CASSFSGFQETQYF.